The source of this T cell receptor beta chain is a study of cytomegalovirus exposure and HLA in healthy donors. Study conclusions and caveats: It was 150 to 200 TCR beta chains that were listed as cytomegalovirus-associated.

V was clipped by 6 bases and J by 4 bases, with 13 bases between them. Germline-derived CDR1 and CDR2 are MNHNY and SVGAGI (reference sequence). The CDR3 consists of 14 residues. The repertoire was sequenced with immunoSEQ multiplex PCR; TCRdb's copy has only in-frame clones and lacks some. The sample records 90,000 to 110,000 clones, around 86% being singletons. On this clone: The antigen remains unidentified.

J is TRBJ1-5 and V is TRBV6-6; D perhaps matches TRBD1 (5 bases). The sequence came from a woman younger than 30 in good health and CMV-seropositive. Sequenced material: PBMCs. CDR3 in DNA: TGTGCCAGCAGCTATACAAAGGGGAATCAGCCCCAGCATTTT. This translates into CASSYTKGNQPQHF.